This T cell receptor (beta chain) was identified in a study of vaccination and CD4 T cells after COVID-19. Study in general: The cells were exposed to overlapping spike peptides originating from SARS-CoV-2, HCoV-NL63, HCoV-OC43 and HCoV-229E for stimulation.

Scientists ran DNA taken from cultured CD4+ T cells through the Oncomine TCR Beta short-read assay for sequencing. Each CDR3 protein is one row after TCRdb ran MiXCR on the PCR reads. The table lists around 15,000 distinct CDR3 sequences, around half of them singletons. Study results and limitations: Post-vaccination reactive clonotypes (median approximately 36) did not differ significantly from post-infection (fewer than 24).

Points on this clonotype: The antigen is undetermined.

Treatment denoted: approximately nine-day PBMC culture with coronavirus spike peptide pools or control peptides (ViraFEST assay). The receptor comes from a human donor who had recovered from COVID-19. Sequencing input: CD4+ T cells from blood, cultured in vitro.

The CDR3 spells CASSYTGTANTDTQYF. CDR3 sequence (DNA): TGTGCCAGCAGCTACACCGGGACCGCGAACACAGATACGCAGTATTTT. The chain is built from TRBV11-3 and TRBJ2-3; either TRBD1 or TRBD2 may supply D (5 bases each). CDR3 length: 16 residues. Deletions cut 4 bases from V and 2 bases from J, with 16 bases between. Germline V lookup: CDR1 SGHNT, CDR2 YENEEA.